What follows is one T cell receptor (beta chain) and its context. No antigen is known for it. This entry comes from a study of Ad26.COV2.S vaccination and SARS-CoV-2 variants. Study-level findings and limits: After vaccination, substantial breadth of spike-specific CD8+ and CD4+ responses was reported. Recipients of either vaccine or placebo displayed similar breadth of non-spike TCRs.

This CDR3 contains 15 residues. CDR1 KGHSH and CDR2 LQKENI come from the germline V gene. V was cut by 7 bases and J by 3 bases, with 18 bases left in between. Regarding treatment: approximately 18 received Ad26.COV2.S at low or high dose, single or two shots; about 5 received placebo; per-sample allocation not given. Vaccine and placebo recipients were sampled on day 63 after the first injection. Assay: immunoSEQ multiplex PCR; the TCRdb copy retains only in-frame clones and omits some. The sample contains fewer than 800,000 clones, about 89% of which appear only once. This TCR was recovered from a person between 18 and 60 years old who received the Ad26.COV2.S COVID-19 vaccine or a placebo. The starting material was peripheral blood, obtained in a trial of Ad26.COV2.S vaccine versus placebo. This sequence joins TRBV18 and TRBJ1-2; D might be TRBD1 (6 bases). CDR3 protein: CASFTSGGRDYGYTF. CDR3 bases: TGTGCCAGCTTCACGTCCGGGGGGCGCGACTATGGCTACACCTTC. The full variable domain, rest sourced from reference TRBV18 and TRBJ1-2, is NAGVMQNPRHLVRRRGQEARLRCSPMKGHSHVYWYRQLPEEGLKFMVYLQKENIIDESGMPKERFSAEFPKEGPSILRIQQVVRGDSAAYFCASFTSGGRDYGYTFGSGTRLTVV.